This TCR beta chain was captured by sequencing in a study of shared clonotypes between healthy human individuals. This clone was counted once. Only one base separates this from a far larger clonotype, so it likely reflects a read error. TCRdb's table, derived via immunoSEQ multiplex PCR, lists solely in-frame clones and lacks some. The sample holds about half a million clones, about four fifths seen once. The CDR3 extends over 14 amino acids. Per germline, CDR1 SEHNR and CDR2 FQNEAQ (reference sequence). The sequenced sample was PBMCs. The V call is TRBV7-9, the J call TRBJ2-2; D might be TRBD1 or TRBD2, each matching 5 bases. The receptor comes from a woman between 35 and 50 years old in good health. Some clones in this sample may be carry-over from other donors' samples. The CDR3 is CANSLRGYTGELFF. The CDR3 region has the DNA TGTGCCAACAGCTTGAGGGGTTACACCGGGGAGCTGTTTTTT.